One sample yielded the 28 T cell receptor beta chains listed below, sequenced in a study of cytomegalovirus exposure and HLA in healthy donors. 60 Vbeta and 13 Jbeta primers were used in PCR. Repertoires were generated with immunoSEQ multiplex PCR, while TCRdb's copy carries only in-frame clones and drops some. The top ten hold about 1.2% of the sample, which has 95,000 to 150,000 clones, over 70% seen once. The sequenced sample was PBMCs. The receptors originated from a female donor in good health and CMV-seronegative.

The chain combines TRBV7-2 with TRBJ2-2; a possible D gene is TRBD2 (6 bases). The V end lost 5 bases, the J end lost 8 bases, and 21 bases lay between the germline ends. The CDR3 extends over 16 amino acids. Germline CDR1 is SGHTA and CDR2 is FQGNSA. The CDR3 bases are TGTGCCAGCAGCAAAAGCGGGTTCCGTAGTGTTGGGGAGCTGTTTTTT. It translates to CASSKSGFRSVGELFF.

The chain is built from TRBV9 and TRBJ2-2; a weak D match, TRBD1 (7 bases). The CDR3 has 15 amino acids. Trimming removed 3 bases from V and 4 bases from J, with 13 bases in between. Germline CDR1 is SGDLS and CDR2 is YYNGEE. This CDR3 reads CASSARQGGTGELFF. CDR3 nucleotides: TGTGCCAGCAGCGCCCGACAGGGAGGCACCGGGGAGCTGTTTTTT.

The chain uses TRBV9 and TRBJ2-3, with TRBD2 identical over 10 bases. The CDR3 consists of 17 residues. CDR1 and CDR2 from the germline V gene are SGDLS and YYNGEE. V trimming: 4 bases; J trimming: 0 bases; junction bases outside the gene matches: 8. CDR3: CASSSRTSGGSTDTQYF. In nucleotides, the CDR3 is TGTGCCAGCAGCTCCCGGACTAGCGGTGGGAGCACAGATACGCAGTATTTT.

V and J are TRBV7-6 and TRBJ2-3; D is perhaps TRBD2 (6 bases). V was clipped by 3 bases and J by 2 bases, with 12 bases between them. This CDR3 is 15 amino acids long. Germline lookup yields CDR1 SGHVS and CDR2 FNYEAQ. Here the CDR3 DNA reads TGTGCCAGCAGCTTCGGGGGAGCGCTCACAGATACGCAGTATTTT. Residues: CASSFGGALTDTQYF.

The gene calls are TRBV5-1 and TRBJ1-2; tentatively, D is TRBD1 (5 bases). Germline V gene sequence: CDR1 SGHRS, CDR2 YFSETQ. The CDR3 is 13 residues long. Trimming cost V 0 bases and J 8 bases, with 11 bases left between them. The CDR3 DNA follows: TGCGCCAGCAGCTTGGAAGGGACTCGCGGCTACACCTTC. Translated: CASSLEGTRGYTF.

The V gene is TRBV19, the J gene TRBJ2-4; 7 bases are a match to TRBD1. CDR1 LNHDA and CDR2 SQIVND come from the germline V gene (reference sequence). CDR3 length: 14 residues. J lost 7 bases, V lost 8 bases, and 11 bases had no gene match. The CDR3 DNA is TGTGCCAGTTCCCCAGGTGGGACAGTGAACATTCAGTACTTC. This gives the protein CASSPGGTVNIQYF.

The rearrangement links TRBV7-9 to TRBJ2-5; D not certain. CDR3 length equals 14 residues. The V end lost 1 base, the J end lost 5 bases, and 11 bases lay between the germline ends. Germline-derived CDR1 and CDR2 are SEHNR and FQNEAQ (reference sequence). CDR3 DNA: TGTGCCAGCAGCTTAGTGAACGTCCGGGAGACCCAGTACTTC. It encodes CASSLVNVRETQYF.

The chain employs TRBV28 and TRBJ2-4; maybe TRBD2 (5 bases). The CDR3 covers 16 residues. The germline gives CDR1 MDHEN, CDR2 SYDVKM. V dropped 1 base and J dropped 5 bases, with 15 bases sitting between them. The DNA of the CDR3 is TGTGCCAGCAGTTTATATCGCGTTCAAGCGGAAAACATTCAGTACTTC. It codes for CASSLYRVQAENIQYF.

The chain joins TRBV6-4 to TRBJ1-2, with a possible D match to TRBD1 (6 bases). The CDR3 is 15 amino acids. CDR1 is MRHNA, CDR2 SNTAGT, per germline. V lost 3 bases, J lost 6 bases, and 17 bases lay in between. CDR3 sequence reads: CASSDTIQGVNGYTF. The CDR3 coding sequence is TGTGCCAGCAGTGATACGATACAGGGAGTCAATGGCTACACCTTC.

Of note for this clone: In the same sample, other DNA sequences code for this CDR3. V and J are TRBV7-9 and TRBJ2-7; tentatively, D is TRBD2 (6 bases). The CDR3 runs to 14 residues. Germline values: CDR1 SEHNR, CDR2 FQNEAQ (reference sequence). V lost 2 bases to trimming and J lost 1 base, with 9 bases between them. The CDR3 sequence: CASSLSAGSYEQYF. In DNA form, the CDR3 reads TGTGCCAGCAGCTTATCCGCGGGGTCCTACGAGCAGTACTTC. The whole variable domain, remainder taken from reference TRBV7-9 and TRBJ2-7, is DTGVSQNPRHKITKRGQNVTFRCDPISEHNRLYWYRQTLGQGPEFLTYFQNEAQLEKSRLLSDRFSAERPKGSFSTLEIQRTEQGDSAMYLCASSLSAGSYEQYFGPGTRLTVT.

This chain joins TRBV6-1 and TRBJ1-3, with unresolved D. Per the germline V gene, CDR1 is MNHNS and CDR2 is SASEGT. The V gene lost 4 bases and the J gene lost 4 bases, with 8 bases spanning the gap. CDR3 size: 13 residues. CDR3 nucleotide sequence: TGTGCCAGCAGTGGGTCAGAAGGAAACACCATATATTTT. This gives the protein CASSGSEGNTIYF.

The rearrangement uses TRBV7-9 and TRBJ2-7; 7 bases line up with TRBD1. The CDR3 is made up of 11 amino acids. The junction had 2 bases not matched to a gene; V was cut back by 6 bases and J by 6 bases. Germline values: CDR1 SEHNR, CDR2 FQNEAQ (reference sequence). In nucleotides, the CDR3 is TGTGCCAGCAGTCGGGACAGCGAGCAGTACTTC. Residues: CASSRDSEQYF. The entire variable domain, with the rest obtained from reference TRBV7-9 and TRBJ2-7, is as follows: DTGVSQNPRHKITKRGQNVTFRCDPISEHNRLYWYRQTLGQGPEFLTYFQNEAQLEKSRLLSDRFSAERPKGSFSTLEIQRTEQGDSAMYLCASSRDSEQYFGPGTRLTVT.

The chain employs TRBV5-6 and TRBJ1-6, with a tentative D call TRBD1 (5 bases). Germline V lookup: CDR1 SGHDT, CDR2 YYEEEE. V dropped 0 bases and J dropped 7 bases, with 11 bases sitting between them. This CDR3 contains 15 residues. The CDR3 coding sequence is TGTGCCAGCAGCTTGGACAGGTTTCTCAATTCACCCCTCCACTTT. Translated, it gives CASSLDRFLNSPLHF.

CDR3 region: CASSLAEREGAQTQYF. CDR3 DNA: TGTGCCAGCAGTTTAGCCGAGCGGGAGGGGGCGCAGACCCAGTACTTC. This rearrangement joins TRBV28 to TRBJ2-5; 10 bases align to TRBD2. Germline lookup yields CDR1 MDHEN and CDR2 SYDVKM. J gave up 6 bases and V 2 bases, and 9 bases lay outside the gene matches. The CDR3 has 16 residues.

This chain connects TRBV7-3 to TRBJ2-3; TRBD2 matches 7 bases. CDR1 is SGHTA and CDR2 is FQGTGA in the germline V gene. The V and J ends lost 2 bases and 4 bases, in that order; junction bases with no gene match: 6. The CDR3 covers 15 residues. As DNA, the CDR3 is TGTGCCAGCAGCTTAGGCGGGAGCTTCGCAGATACGCAGTATTTT. Protein sequence: CASSLGGSFADTQYF.

This sequence joins TRBV7-9 and TRBJ1-1; TRBD1 is a possible D gene (5 bases). Trimming left V 5 bases short and J 3 bases short, with 13 bases between. This CDR3 is built from 14 residues. Germline-derived CDR1 and CDR2 are SEHNR and FQNEAQ (reference sequence). CDR3 sequence (DNA): TGTGCCAGCAGCCGGGGAGGAGGGGACACTGAAGCTTTCTTT. It codes for CASSRGGGDTEAFF.

The chain joins TRBV30 to TRBJ1-1; D remains ambiguous. Per the germline V gene, CDR1 is GTSNPN and CDR2 is SVGIG (reference sequence). Trimming pared 2 bases from V and 1 base from J, leaving 14 bases between. CDR3 length: 15 residues. The CDR3 DNA sequence: TGTGCCTGGAGTCCACTATCCCCCAGGAACACTGAAGCTTTCTTT. Encoded protein: CAWSPLSPRNTEAFF.

The rearrangement links TRBV5-4 to TRBJ2-7, with 9 bases fitting TRBD1. The germline V gene has CDR1 SGHNT and CDR2 YYREEE (reference sequence). V shed 5 bases, J shed 3 bases, and the junction held 9 bases outside the gene matches. The CDR3 sequence is 15 residues long. CDR3 sequence: CASRSDRGTVYEQYF. CDR3 nucleotides: TGTGCCAGCAGATCAGACAGGGGGACCGTCTACGAGCAGTACTTC.

This clone was seen only a few times. The rearrangement joins TRBV30 to TRBJ1-2, with 11 bases fitting TRBD1. Germline V gene sequence: CDR1 GTSNPN, CDR2 SVGIG (reference sequence). Losses at the gene ends were 3 bases for V and 6 bases for J; bases not matched to a gene: 6. The CDR3 runs to 14 residues. The DNA for the CDR3 is TGTGCCTGGAGCGGCCAGGGACAGGGGGATGGCTACACCTTC. Translating gives CAWSGQGQGDGYTF. Supplemented by reference TRBV30 and TRBJ1-2, the full variable domain reads SQTIHQWPATLVQPVGSPLSLECTVEGTSNPNLYWYRQAAGRGLQLLFYSVGIGQISSEVPQNLSASRPQDRQFILSSKKLLLSDSGFYLCAWSGQGQGDGYTFGSGTRLTVV.

The rearrangement joins TRBV5-1 to TRBJ2-3, with D maybe TRBD1 (5 bases). CDR3 size: 14 residues. V was shortened by 4 bases and J by 1 base, with 10 bases between the two germline ends. Germline CDR1 is SGHRS and CDR2 is YFSETQ. CDR3 DNA: TGCGCCAGCAGCGTGACAGTACGCACAGATACGCAGTATTTT. This gives the protein CASSVTVRTDTQYF.

The CDR3 protein is CASSQVGAQTYGYTF. The CDR3 DNA reads TGCGCCAGCAGCCAAGTTGGAGCCCAGACCTATGGCTACACCTTC. The chain recombines TRBV4-1 with TRBJ1-2; no definite D call. Trimming left V 1 base short and J 4 bases short, with 13 bases between. This CDR3 is 15 amino acids long. Looked up from germline, CDR1 is MGHRA and CDR2 is YSYEKL.

The chain employs TRBV6-5 and TRBJ1-2, with D possibly matching TRBD1 (5 bases). Germline V lookup: CDR1 MNHEY, CDR2 SVGAGI. V was cut by 7 bases and J by 7 bases, with 16 bases left in between. The CDR3 loop spans 13 amino acids. The CDR3 sequence is CASTLRGGVGYTF. The CDR3 DNA sequence: TGTGCCAGCACCCTACGGGGAGGGGTTGGCTACACCTTC.

This chain joins TRBV5-6 and TRBJ2-5, with D unresolved. This CDR3 spans 14 amino acids. Per the germline V gene, CDR1 is SGHDT and CDR2 is YYEEEE. V shed 2 bases and J shed 1 base, with 9 bases lying between them. In DNA, the CDR3 is TGTGCCAGCAGCTTTGGGCTCCTCCAAGAGACCCAGTACTTC. The encoded protein is CASSFGLLQETQYF. Full variable domain (remainder filled in from reference TRBV5-6 and TRBJ2-5): DAGVTQSPTHLIKTRGQQVTLRCSPKSGHDTVSWYQQALGQGPQFIFQYYEEEERQRGNFPDRFSGHQFPNYSSELNVNALLLGDSALYLCASSFGLLQETQYFGPGTRLLVL.

CDR3 nucleotides: TGCGCCAGCAGCCGTATAGCGGGGATTAACAATGAGCAGTTCTTC. This translates into CASSRIAGINNEQFF. The J gene is TRBJ2-1, the V gene TRBV5-1; 8 bases are a match to TRBD2. V trimming: 4 bases; J trimming: 5 bases; junction bases outside the gene matches: 8. Germline V gives CDR1 SGHRS, CDR2 YFSETQ. This CDR3 has 15 amino acids.

CDR3 nucleotide sequence: TGTGCCAGCAGGTCCGGGACAGAGCCTTATGGCTACACCTTC. Protein sequence: CASRSGTEPYGYTF. This sequence joins TRBV5-4 and TRBJ1-2, with 7 bases aligning to TRBD1. Germline V gives CDR1 SGHNT, CDR2 YYREEE (reference sequence). This CDR3 is 14 amino acids long. Trimming cost V 5 bases and J 5 bases; bases outside gene matches: 9.

In its sample, this clone was seen once. This rearrangement joins TRBV28 to TRBJ2-1, with D possibly being TRBD2 (5 bases). Germline-derived CDR1 and CDR2 are MDHEN and SYDVKM. CDR3 length: 17 residues. V lost 1 base, J lost 0 bases, and 13 bases lay in between. In DNA form, the CDR3 reads TGTGCCAGCAGTTTATATCTGACGGACTCCTCCTACAATGAGCAGTTCTTC. Its translation is CASSLYLTDSSYNEQFF. Complete variable domain (other parts from reference TRBV28 and TRBJ2-1): DVKVTQSSRYLVKRTGEKVFLECVQDMDHENMFWYRQDPGLGLRLIYFSYDVKMKEKGDIPEGYSVSREKKERFSLILESASTNQTSMYLCASSLYLTDSSYNEQFFGPGTRLTVL.

The rearrangement joins TRBV7-2 to TRBJ1-6; the match to TRBD1 covers 9 bases. The CDR3 contains 15 residues. Germline CDR1 is SGHTA and CDR2 is FQGNSA. Germline trimming cut 3 bases from V and 8 bases from J; bases unmatched to any gene: 5. DNA for the CDR3: TGTGCCAGCAGCTTGGGGGGGACAGGGTATTCACCCCTCCACTTT. This sequence encodes CASSLGGTGYSPLHF.

The V call is TRBV5-1, the J call TRBJ2-2; 7 nucleotides line up with TRBD2. This CDR3 comprises 16 residues. V shed 4 bases, J shed 0 bases, and the junction held 6 bases outside the gene matches. Germline values: CDR1 SGHRS, CDR2 YFSETQ. This CDR3 reads CASSGLAGSNTGELFF. The CDR3 DNA is TGCGCCAGCAGCGGGTTAGCGGGTTCGAACACCGGGGAGCTGTTTTTT.